These 14 T cell receptor beta chains originate from one sample sequenced in a study of T cells after yellow fever vaccination. MiXCR, applied by TCRdb to the 5' RACE reads, yields one record per CDR3 protein. The table lists over 150,000 distinct CDR3 sequences, about 6% of them singletons. The source was CD4+ T cells sorted from PBMCs, collected on the day of the first yellow fever vaccination. These receptors were collected from a man younger than 30 who received the YFV17D yellow fever vaccine.

With respect to this clonotype: A much larger clone is a single base away; this may be a read error. The chain links TRBV12-3 or TRBV12-4 to TRBJ2-3, with 9 nucleotides matching TRBD2. The CDR3 consists of 14 residues. The V gene end was trimmed by 7 bases and the J gene end by 6 bases; junction bases not matched to a gene: 8. CDR3 DNA: TGTGCCAGCACGGCGACTAGCGGCCACGATACGCAGTATTTT. This translates into CASTATSGHDTQYF.

The CDR3 loop is CASSQASGLQPQHF. For the CDR3, the DNA is TGTGCCAGCAGCCAAGCCAGCGGACTCCAGCCCCAGCATTTT. The chain carries TRBV3-1 and TRBJ1-5, with D uncertain. Germline V gene data show CDR1 as LGHDT and CDR2 as YNNKEL (reference sequence). The CDR3 covers 14 residues. Trimming pared 1 base from V and 7 bases from J, leaving 11 bases between. The full variable domain, completed using reference TRBV3-1 and TRBJ1-5, is DTAVSQTPKYLVTQMGNDKSIKCEQNLGHDTMYWYKQDSKKFLKIMFSYNNKELIINETVPNRFSPKSPDKAHLNLHINSLELGDSAVYFCASSQASGLQPQHFGDGTRLSIL.

This clonotype was recorded at least ten times. CDR3: CASSFGTIQETQYF. The DNA for the CDR3 is TGCGCCAGCAGCTTCGGGACAATACAAGAGACCCAGTACTTC. The chain uses TRBV5-1 and TRBJ2-5; perhaps TRBD1 as D (6 bases). Germline CDR1 and CDR2: SGHRS and YFSETQ. With 2 bases removed from V and 2 bases from J, the gap between germline ends came to 10 bases. The CDR3 covers 14 residues.

The table lists this clonotype with many counts. CDR3 amino acids: CAISERGPSYNEQFF. DNA for the CDR3: TGTGCCATCAGTGAGCGGGGGCCCTCCTACAATGAGCAGTTCTTC. The rearrangement uses TRBV10-3 and TRBJ2-1, with D perhaps given as TRBD1 or TRBD2 (6 bases each). Trimming removed 2 bases at V and 0 bases at J, with 8 bases between. This CDR3 has 15 residues. Germline CDR1 ENHRY, CDR2 SYGVKD.

At least ten counts were recorded for this clonotype. This rearrangement joins TRBV14 to TRBJ1-2; D might be TRBD1 (5 bases). Germline V CDR1 and CDR2: SGHDN, FVKESK. Deletions cut 3 bases from V and 5 bases from J, with 10 bases between. The CDR3 covers 13 residues. CDR3 amino acids: CASSHRGTYGYTF. The DNA for the CDR3 is TGTGCCAGCAGCCACCGCGGGACTTATGGCTACACCTTC.

This clonotype was seen a few times. The chain has TRBV24-1 and TRBJ1-1; possibly TRBD1 for D (5 bases). Germline V gene lookup returns CDR1 KGHDR and CDR2 SFDVKD. The ends were cut back, 4 bases at V and 10 bases at J, with 12 bases in the middle. This CDR3 is built from 12 residues. Here the CDR3 DNA reads TGTGCCACCAGTGACCGTGGGGACTTAGCTTTCTTT. This sequence encodes CATSDRGDLAFF.

V usage is TRBV2 and J usage is TRBJ1-1, with TRBD1 matching 9 bases. V was clipped by 2 bases and J by 5 bases; unmatched bases: 15. Germline CDR1 and CDR2: SNHLY and FYNNEI. The CDR3 has 18 amino acids. In DNA, the CDR3 is TGTGCCAGCAGTGAATGGGGGGGACAGGGCGGCAGGCGGACTGAAGCTTTCTTT. This encodes CASSEWGGQGGRRTEAFF.

This clonotype was counted ten times or more. The chain carries TRBV6-2 or TRBV6-3 and TRBJ2-5, with D unresolved. Trimming pared 4 bases from V and 5 bases from J, leaving 8 bases between. The CDR3 extends over 12 amino acids. In germline, CDR1 is MNHEY, CDR2 SVGEGT. CDR3 sequence reads: CASSSNFETQYF. The CDR3 DNA reads as TGTGCCAGCAGTTCGAATTTTGAGACCCAGTACTTC.

This clonotype was seen a handful of times. The rearrangement links TRBV5-1 to TRBJ2-1; possibly TRBD2 for D (7 bases). The V end lost 4 bases, the J end lost 10 bases, and 18 bases lay between the germline ends. This CDR3 contains 14 residues. Germline lookup yields CDR1 SGHRS and CDR2 YFSETQ. CDR3 sequence: CASSPGTIGGEQFF. CDR3 bases: TGCGCCAGCAGCCCGGGGACTATAGGGGGAGAGCAGTTCTTC.

This clonotype was found many times. This chain's CDR3 is CASSFGLDQPQHF. CDR3 nucleotides: TGTGCCAGCAGCTTCGGGCTGGATCAGCCCCAGCATTTT. The J gene is TRBJ1-5, the V gene TRBV7-9; D unresolved. Germline CDR1 SEHNR, CDR2 FQNEAQ (reference sequence). This CDR3 has 13 amino acids. The V end lost 3 bases, the J end lost 5 bases, and 8 bases lay between the germline ends.

In its sample, this clonotype was seen a few times. This rearrangement joins TRBV5-1 to TRBJ2-7, with 10 positions matching TRBD2. The germline V gene has CDR1 SGHRS and CDR2 YFSETQ. Losses at the gene ends were 3 bases for V and 7 bases for J; bases not matched to a gene: 13. This CDR3 is built from 16 residues. CDR3 DNA sequence: TGCGCCAGCAGCTCCCGACTAGCGGGTTCTACAACAGAGCAGTACGTC. Residues: CASSSRLAGSTTEQYV.

The table lists this clonotype with many counts. The chain recombines TRBV12-3 or TRBV12-4 with TRBJ1-5; 8 nucleotides agree with TRBD1. The CDR3 extends over 14 amino acids. J lost 7 bases, V lost 6 bases, and 8 bases had no gene match. In nucleotides, the CDR3 is TGTGCCAGCAGCTACGGACAGGGTGGGCAGCCCCAGCATTTT. It encodes CASSYGQGGQPQHF.

This clonotype occurred a few times. The V and J genes are TRBV12-3 or TRBV12-4 and TRBJ2-3; TRBD1 agrees at 8 bases. J lost 3 bases, V lost 3 bases, and 23 bases had no gene match. This CDR3 is 21 amino acids long. DNA of the CDR3: TGTGCCAGCAGTTTCGGTGTGTGGGGCAGGGGGCACGGGGGCCGGACAGATACGCAGTATTTT. This sequence encodes CASSFGVWGRGHGGRTDTQYF.

The V and J genes are TRBV5-4 and TRBJ2-3; the D is unclear. This CDR3 comprises 12 residues. V dropped 4 bases and J dropped 3 bases, with 6 bases sitting between them. Per the germline V gene, CDR1 is SGHNT and CDR2 is YYREEE (reference sequence). In DNA, the CDR3 is TGTGCCAGCAGCACGAAGACAGATACGCAGTATTTT. It yields the protein CASSTKTDTQYF.